These 13 T cell receptor beta chains originate from one sample sequenced in a study of cytomegalovirus exposure and HLA in healthy donors. The PCR used 60 Vbeta and 13 Jbeta primers. Clones were read by immunoSEQ multiplex PCR, and TCRdb kept only the in-frame ones, dropping some. The sample holds about 110,000 clones, 75% to 85% seen once. The sequencing sample was made of PBMCs. The origin of the receptors is a man aged 50 to 60 in good health and CMV-seronegative.

The count of this clone is one. CDR3 nucleotides: TGTGCCAGCAGCTTCTCGGGGGGTTGGGAGACCCAGTACTTC. Encoded protein: CASSFSGGWETQYF. The rearrangement uses TRBV11-2 and TRBJ2-5; 7 bases agree with TRBD2. CDR3 length: 14 amino acids. Germline V CDR1 and CDR2: SGHAT, FQNNGV. J was trimmed by 5 bases and V by 3 bases; bases with no gene match: 6.

The J gene is TRBJ2-7, the V gene TRBV11-3; D may be TRBD1 (5 bases). CDR3 length: 14 residues. V was clipped by 5 bases and J by 6 bases, with 17 bases between them. CDR1 SGHNT and CDR2 YENEEA come from the germline V gene. Here the CDR3 reads CASSPSGRAGEQYF. The CDR3 DNA reads TGTGCCAGCAGCCCTTCGGGCAGGGCCGGCGAGCAGTACTTC.

This clone occurred a few times. Other DNA sequences in the same sample also yield this CDR3. The chain employs TRBV5-1 and TRBJ1-4; D remains ambiguous. The CDR3 runs to 14 residues. The V gene lost 0 bases and the J gene lost 5 bases, with 8 bases spanning the gap. Germline values: CDR1 SGHRS, CDR2 YFSETQ. The CDR3 sequence: CASSLGQSNEKLFF. The CDR3 DNA sequence: TGCGCCAGCAGCTTGGGGCAGTCGAATGAAAAACTGTTTTTT.

The rearrangement links TRBV19 to TRBJ1-5; 9 bases fit TRBD1. Germline V lookup: CDR1 LNHDA, CDR2 SQIVND (reference sequence). Losses at the gene ends were 6 bases for V and 2 bases for J; bases not matched to a gene: 5. The CDR3 spans 15 residues. As DNA, the CDR3 is TGTGCCAGTAGAAAACAGGGGGCTGGCAATCAGCCCCAGCATTTT. It specifies CASRKQGAGNQPQHF. The whole variable domain, filled in from reference TRBV19 and TRBJ1-5, reads DGGITQSPKYLFRKEGQNVTLSCEQNLNHDAMYWYRQDPGQGLRLIYYSQIVNDFQKGDIAEGYSVSREKKESFPLTVTSAQKNPTAFYLCASRKQGAGNQPQHFGDGTRLSIL.

This sequence joins TRBV15 and TRBJ2-1; the D gene is possibly TRBD2 (6 bases). Trimming removed 6 bases from V and 6 bases from J, with 18 bases in between. This CDR3 comprises 15 residues. CDR1 and CDR2 (germline): LNHNV, YYDKDF (reference sequence). DNA of the CDR3: TGTGCCACCAGGACCGGGACTCACGTGCCCAATGAGCAGTTCTTC. Its translation is CATRTGTHVPNEQFF. The complete variable domain, with remaining parts taken from reference TRBV15 and TRBJ2-1, reads DAMVIQNPRYQVTQFGKPVTLSCSQTLNHNVMYWYQQKSSQAPKLLFHYYDKDFNNEADTPDNFQSRRPNTSFCFLDIRSPGLGDTAMYLCATRTGTHVPNEQFFGPGTRLTVL.

The CDR3 loop reads CASSQGYTEAFF. As DNA, the CDR3 is TGTGCCAGCAGCCAGGGCTACACTGAAGCTTTCTTT. This chain uses TRBV6-1 with TRBJ1-1; maybe TRBD1 (5 bases). Germline V gene lookup returns CDR1 MNHNS and CDR2 SASEGT. V lost 6 bases and J lost 3, with 8 bases in between. The CDR3 consists of 12 residues.

The genes are TRBV25-1 and TRBJ1-5; 9 bases are a match to TRBD1. Trimming removed 9 bases from V and 6 bases from J; junction bases left unmatched: 12. Per germline, CDR1 MGHDK and CDR2 SYGVNS. The CDR3 is made up of 15 amino acids. Written as DNA, the CDR3 is TGTGCCAGGAGAAAAGGACAGGGGAGAAGTCAGCCCCAGCATTTT. As protein: CARRKGQGRSQPQHF.

J is TRBJ2-3 and V is TRBV5-1; a possible D gene is TRBD2 (7 bases). From germline, CDR1 is SGHRS and CDR2 YFSETQ. CDR3 length equals 15 residues. Trimming took off 2 bases at V and 4 bases at J, with 14 bases between the two ends. CDR3 in amino acids: CASSLQGGRADTQYF. In DNA, the CDR3 is TGCGCCAGCAGCTTACAGGGAGGGCGGGCAGATACGCAGTATTTT.

The chain employs TRBV30 and TRBJ1-1; no reliable D call. V lost 0 bases and J lost 3, with 11 bases in between. The CDR3 extends over 14 amino acids. Germline V gene data show CDR1 as GTSNPN and CDR2 as SVGIG (reference sequence). The CDR3 loop reads CAWSVILADTEAFF. The CDR3 nucleotides are TGTGCCTGGAGTGTAATTTTAGCGGACACTGAAGCTTTCTTT.

The CDR3 here is CASRGDRGEKLFF. In DNA form, the CDR3 reads TGTGCCAGCCGGGGGGACCGCGGGGAAAAACTGTTTTTT. The J gene is TRBJ1-4, the V gene TRBV19; tentatively, D is TRBD1 (5 bases). This CDR3 has 13 amino acids. Deletions cut 9 bases from V and 8 bases from J, with 16 bases between. Germline lookup yields CDR1 LNHDA and CDR2 SQIVND (reference sequence). Filled out from reference TRBV19 and TRBJ1-4, the complete variable domain reads DGGITQSPKYLFRKEGQNVTLSCEQNLNHDAMYWYRQDPGQGLRLIYYSQIVNDFQKGDIAEGYSVSREKKESFPLTVTSAQKNPTAFYLCASRGDRGEKLFFGSGTQLSVL.

The chain is built from TRBV4-1 and TRBJ1-3; possible D gene TRBD1, 5 bases. The CDR3 contains 15 residues. Germline V CDR1 and CDR2: MGHRA, YSYEKL. V gave up 4 bases and J gave up 0 bases, with 10 bases separating them. In DNA form, the CDR3 reads TGCGCCAGCAGCCCAGGGATATCCTCTGGAAACACCATATATTTT. Its translation is CASSPGISSGNTIYF.

CDR3 protein: CSVLGQGATYNEQFF. The CDR3, as DNA: TGCAGCGTTTTGGGACAGGGGGCCACCTACAATGAGCAGTTCTTC. The chain links TRBV29-1 to TRBJ2-1; TRBD1 aligns across 12 bases. Germline values: CDR1 SQVTM, CDR2 ANQGSEA. Losses at the gene ends were 5 bases for V and 2 bases for J; bases not matched to a gene: 4. This CDR3 spans 15 amino acids.

A few counts support this clone. V gene TRBV13 combines with J gene TRBJ1-3; D gene ambiguous. Germline CDR1 reads PRHDT; CDR2 reads FYEKMQ (reference sequence). CDR3 length: 16 residues. Trimming took off 3 bases at V and 0 bases at J, with 12 bases between the two ends. Here the CDR3 DNA reads TGTGCCAGCAGCTTGGAGAAACTCCGCTCTGGAAACACCATATATTTT. This gives the protein CASSLEKLRSGNTIYF.